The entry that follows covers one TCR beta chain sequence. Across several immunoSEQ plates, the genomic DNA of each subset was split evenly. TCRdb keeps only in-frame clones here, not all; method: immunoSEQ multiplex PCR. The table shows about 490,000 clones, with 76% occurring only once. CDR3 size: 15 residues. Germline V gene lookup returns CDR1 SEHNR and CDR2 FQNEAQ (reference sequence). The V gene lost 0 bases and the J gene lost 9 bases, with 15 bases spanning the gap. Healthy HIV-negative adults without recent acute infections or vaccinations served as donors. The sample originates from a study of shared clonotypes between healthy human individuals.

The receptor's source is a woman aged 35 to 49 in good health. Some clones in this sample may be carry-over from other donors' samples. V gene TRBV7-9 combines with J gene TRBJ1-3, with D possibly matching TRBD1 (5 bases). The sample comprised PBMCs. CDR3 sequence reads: CASSLARAGLGTIYF. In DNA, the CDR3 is TGTGCCAGCAGCTTAGCGCGGGCAGGGTTGGGCACCATATATTTT.